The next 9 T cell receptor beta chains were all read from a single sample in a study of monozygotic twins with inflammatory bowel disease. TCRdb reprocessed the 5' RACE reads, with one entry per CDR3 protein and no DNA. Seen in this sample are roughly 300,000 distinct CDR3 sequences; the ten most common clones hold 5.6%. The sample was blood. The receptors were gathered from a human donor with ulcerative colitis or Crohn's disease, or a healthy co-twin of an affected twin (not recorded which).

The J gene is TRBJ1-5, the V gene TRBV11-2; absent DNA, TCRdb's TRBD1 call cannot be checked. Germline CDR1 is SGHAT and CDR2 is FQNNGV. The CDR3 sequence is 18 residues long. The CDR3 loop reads CASSLPVQGRGGNQPQHF.

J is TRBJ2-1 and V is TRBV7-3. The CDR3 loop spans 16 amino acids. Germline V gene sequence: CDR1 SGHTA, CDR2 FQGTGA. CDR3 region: CASSLIGDRSYNEQFF.

CDR3 region: CASSSGQVAIATNEKLFF. The rearrangement uses TRBV5-1 and TRBJ1-4. The length of the CDR3 is 18 residues. The germline gives CDR1 SGHRS, CDR2 YFSETQ. The full variable domain, in which reference TRBV5-1 and TRBJ1-4 provide the parts outside the CDR3, is KAGVTQTPRYLIKTRGQQVTLSCSPISGHRSVSWYQQTPGQGLQFLFEYFSETQRNKGNFPGRFSGRQFSNSRSEMNVSTLELGDSALYLCASSSGQVAIATNEKLFFGSGTQLSVL.

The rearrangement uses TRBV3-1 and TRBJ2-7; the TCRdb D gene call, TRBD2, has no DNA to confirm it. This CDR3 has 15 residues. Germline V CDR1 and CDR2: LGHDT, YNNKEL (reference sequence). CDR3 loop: CASSQGASGLYEQYF.

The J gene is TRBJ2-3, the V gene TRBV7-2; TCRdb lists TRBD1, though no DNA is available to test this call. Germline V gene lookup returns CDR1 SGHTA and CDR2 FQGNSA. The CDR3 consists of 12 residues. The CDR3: CASRTGADTQYF.

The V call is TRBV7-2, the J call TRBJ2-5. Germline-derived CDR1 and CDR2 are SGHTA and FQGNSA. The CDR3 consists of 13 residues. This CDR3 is CASSSQLLETQYF.

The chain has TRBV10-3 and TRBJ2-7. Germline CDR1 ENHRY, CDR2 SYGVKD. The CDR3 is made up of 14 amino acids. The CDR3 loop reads CAISVSRGSYEQYF.

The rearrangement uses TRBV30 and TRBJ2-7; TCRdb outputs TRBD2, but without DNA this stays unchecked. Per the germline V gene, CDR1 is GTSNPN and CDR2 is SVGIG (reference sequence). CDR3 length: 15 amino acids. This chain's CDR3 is CAWSAEREGLYEQYF.

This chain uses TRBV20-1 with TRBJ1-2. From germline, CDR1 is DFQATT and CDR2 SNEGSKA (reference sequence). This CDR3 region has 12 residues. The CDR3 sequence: CSAMTGVVGYTF.